The TCR beta chain under discussion was sequenced for a study of shared T cell receptors in the human thymus. Profiled with immunoSEQ multiplex PCR; TCRdb holds only in-frame clones, not every one. The sample carries around 730,000 clones, 70% to 90% recorded once. The germline gives CDR1 SGHTA, CDR2 FQGNSA. The CDR3 has 11 amino acids. The V and J ends lost 5 bases and 7 bases respectively, with 5 bases between them. This sample also appeared in a second study, on human thymus T cells. This second study says: The donor group consisted of healthy Finnish infants who were having corrective surgery for congenital heart defects. Thymic resections from corrective heart surgery supplied the tissue. Among thymic and blood repertoires, usage of V and J genes appeared biased. As related research reported, thymic repertoires overlapped highly among unrelated individuals.

The sequence derives from a girl under two years old with a congenital heart defect. The sequenced material came from thymocytes. V and J are TRBV7-2 and TRBJ1-4; D unresolved. The chain's CDR3 is CASSPGEKLFF. CDR3 bases: TGTGCCAGCAGCCCGGGTGAAAAACTGTTTTTT.